This TCR beta chain stems from a study of blood T cell repertoires in COVID-19 (dated by TCRdb to the early 2020s). About the study as a whole: Samples from collaborators originated in the United States, Italy and Spain and spanned both the acute and convalescent phases of COVID-19. The prospective study material was composed of cDNA or gDNA derived from T cells, B-cell-depleted T cells, or PBMCs. Deeply sampled blood TCRbeta repertoires from subjects exposed to, actively infected with, or recovered from COVID-19 were included in the dataset. A freely available public database, intended as a resource for researchers studying the immune response to SARS-CoV-2, is where the repertoires were released. Samples were obtained from the ongoing ImmuneRACE study (first 160 participants) and from about 1,300 subjects provided by 6 global collaborators. The sample metadata nearly always contained a de-identified subject ID, COVID-19 status, age in years and sex. Where HLA class I and class II types were available, the types were taken from metadata supplied by the sample provider, not from assay-based typing.

Here is what the overall study found, with its caveats: Clinical and demographic metadata were provided uncurated, with the amount varying by source and participant.

Counted from cysteine to phenylalanine, this CDR3 has 14 amino acids. Just the 42-base CDR3 DNA is kept, in frame starting at base 1. The germline V gene (reference sequence) supplies CDR1 MNHEY and CDR2 SMNVEV. Trimmed from V: 5 bases; trimmed from J: 2 bases; junction bases lacking a gene match: 3. About this clone itself: The antigen it recognizes is unknown. The record has no base qualities; no much larger clone is one base away.

The collaborating institutions used their own protocols to collect whole blood in K2EDTA tubes. For TCRbeta analysis, collaborators shipped samples in one of three forms: frozen whole blood, isolated PBMCs, or DNA extracted from either of those sample types. TCRbeta CDR3 regions were amplified from genomic DNA by means of the immunoSEQ Assay, a bias-controlled multiplex PCR. In the original analysis: Nucleated cell counts per sample were estimated from amplification of reference gene primers within the assay. To quantify the absolute abundance of each unique TCRbeta CDR3 rearrangement, sequence reads were collapsed and filtered. For each sample, productive Simpson clonality was calculated as the square root of Simpson's diversity index across productive rearrangements. The table was pulled from immuneACCESS by TCRdb, which kept in-frame rearrangements only. Such tables lose some clones; where checked, under half of the loss comes from unresolved V genes, and the rest has no known cause. V, J and clone size were drawn from that table, and D and trimming were deduced from the DNA. Present in this sample are 55,000 to 90,000 clones, more than 75% of which were seen just once. Roughly 1.4% of the sample comes from the top ten.

The sequenced sample consisted of peripheral blood. The clonotype comes from a human donor in a cohort sampled during active COVID-19. The V and J segments used are TRBV27 and TRBJ2-3, with 8 middle bases fitting TRBD2. The CDR3 amino acid sequence is: CASSTSGYTDTQYF. The nucleotides are TGTGCCAGCAGTACTAGCGGTTACACAGATACGCAGTATTTT.